The clone carrying this TCR beta chain was detected once. The data originate from a study of blood T cell repertoires in COVID-19. About the study: Spain, Italy and the United States supplied samples that represented acute and convalescent COVID-19. PBMCs, B-cell-depleted T cells, or T cells provided the cDNA or gDNA that made up the material.

In the study's own analysis: Estimation of nucleated cell counts relied on the amplification of reference gene primers. Generated by immunoSEQ multiplex PCR, the TCRdb table keeps only in-frame clones and is missing some. The D gene and trimming were derived from the DNA, and the V and J assignments and clone size from that table. The data show approximately 390,000 clones, with 90% seen just once and about 6.8% held by the top ten. There are 16 residues in the CDR3. V lost 0 bases, J lost 6 bases, and 7 bases stayed unmatched. Germline CDR1 is SGHDT and CDR2 is YYEEEE. This chain uses TRBV5-6 with TRBJ2-1; 9 nucleotides match TRBD2. The sequencing sample was made of peripheral blood. The sequence came from a man aged 18 to 29 with active or convalescent COVID-19. CDR3 sequence: CASSLEGSGRVNEQFF. In DNA form, the CDR3 reads TGTGCCAGCAGCTTGGAAGGTAGCGGGAGAGTCAATGAGCAGTTCTTC.